This record covers a single TCR beta chain. Its antigen is still unknown. The sample belongs to a study of vaccination and CD4 T cells after COVID-19. Whole-study context: The stimulating agents, overlapping spike peptides, came from SARS-CoV-2, HCoV-NL63, HCoV-OC43 and HCoV-229E.

The Oncomine TCR Beta short-read assay was applied to DNA of cultured CD4+ T cells. In TCRdb, the PCR reads were re-called with MiXCR into one record per CDR3 protein. The data show 20,000 or so distinct CDR3 sequences, approximately 22% seen once. The CDR3 is made up of 16 amino acids. The V gene's germline CDR1 is SGHNT and CDR2 YYREEE (reference sequence). The germline V and J ends were trimmed by 4 bases and 0 bases, with 16 bases remaining between them. Indicated treatment: approximately nine-day PBMC culture with coronavirus spike peptide pools or control peptides (ViraFEST assay). Sample: cultured CD4+ T cells from blood. The chain has TRBV5-4 and TRBJ1-1; D ambiguous. The receptor's source is a human donor with COVID-19. For the CDR3, the DNA is TGTGCCAGCAGCCCGGGTGGGCCGGTAATGAACACTGAAGCTTTCTTT. This encodes CASSPGGPVMNTEAFF.